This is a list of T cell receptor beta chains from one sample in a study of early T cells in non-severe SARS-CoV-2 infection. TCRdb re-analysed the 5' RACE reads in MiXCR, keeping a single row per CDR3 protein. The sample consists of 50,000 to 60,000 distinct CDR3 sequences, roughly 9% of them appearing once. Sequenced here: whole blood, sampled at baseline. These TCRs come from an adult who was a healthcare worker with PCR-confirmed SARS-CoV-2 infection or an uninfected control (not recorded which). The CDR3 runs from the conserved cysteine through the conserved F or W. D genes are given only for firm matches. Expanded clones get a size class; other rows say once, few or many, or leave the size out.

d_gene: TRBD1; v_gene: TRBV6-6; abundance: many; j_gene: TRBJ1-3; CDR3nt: TGTGCCAGCAGCCAGGGACAGACCTCTGGAAACACCATATATTTT; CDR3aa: CASSQGQTSGNTIYF
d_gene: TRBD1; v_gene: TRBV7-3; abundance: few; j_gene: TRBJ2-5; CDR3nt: TGTGCCAGCAGCCCCCAGGGGCAGGGGGCGGGAGAGACCCAGTACTTC; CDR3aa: CASSPQGQGAGETQYF
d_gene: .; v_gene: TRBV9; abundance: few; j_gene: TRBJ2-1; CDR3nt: TGTGCCAGCAGCGGACACCCCTATATTGGGTCCTACAATGAGCAGTTCTTC; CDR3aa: CASSGHPYIGSYNEQFF
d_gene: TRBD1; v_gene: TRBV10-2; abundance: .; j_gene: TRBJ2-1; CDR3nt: TGCGCCAGCAGTGAGATCAGGGGGAATGAGCAGTTCTTC; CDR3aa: CASSEIRGNEQFF
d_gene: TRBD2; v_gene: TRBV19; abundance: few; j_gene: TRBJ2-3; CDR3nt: TGTGCCAGTAGTACCGGACTAGCGGGGATCACAGATACGCAGTATTTT; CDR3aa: CASSTGLAGITDTQYF
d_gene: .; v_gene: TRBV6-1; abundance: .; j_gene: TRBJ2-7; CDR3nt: TGTGCCAGCAGGGAGAGCTCCTACGAGCAGTACTTC; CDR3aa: CASRESSYEQYF
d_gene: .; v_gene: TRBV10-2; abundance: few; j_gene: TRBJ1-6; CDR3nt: TGCGCCAGTCGGGGGCTCGGGGATTCACCCCTCCACTTT; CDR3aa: CASRGLGDSPLHF
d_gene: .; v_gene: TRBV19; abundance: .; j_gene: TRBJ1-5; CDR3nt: TGTGCCAGTAGTATAGGGGACAGCAATCAGCCCCAGCATTTT; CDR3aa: CASSIGDSNQPQHF
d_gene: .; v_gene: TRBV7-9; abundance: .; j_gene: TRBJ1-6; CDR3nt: TGTGCCAGCAGCTTTGATACGTGGTATAATTCACCCCTCCACTTT; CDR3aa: CASSFDTWYNSPLHF
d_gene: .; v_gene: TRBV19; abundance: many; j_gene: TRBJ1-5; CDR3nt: TGTGCCAGTAGCAGGATTATGAAGAGTAGCAATCAGCCCCAGCATTTT; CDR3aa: CASSRIMKSSNQPQHF
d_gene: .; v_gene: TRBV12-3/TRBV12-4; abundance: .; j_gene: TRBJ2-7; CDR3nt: TGTGCCAGCAGCCGGGACGGAGGGGGCGAGCAGTACTTC; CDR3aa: CASSRDGGGEQYF
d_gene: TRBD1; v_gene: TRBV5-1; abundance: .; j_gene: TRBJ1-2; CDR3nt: TGCGCCAGCAGCCCGGGGACAGCCTGGGGGGTCTATGGCTACACCTTC; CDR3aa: CASSPGTAWGVYGYTF
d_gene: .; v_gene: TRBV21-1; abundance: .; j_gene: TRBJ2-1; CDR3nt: TGTGCCAGCAGCAACAGACAGGGGAAGGGGGATGAGCAGTTCTTC; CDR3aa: CASSNRQGKGDEQFF
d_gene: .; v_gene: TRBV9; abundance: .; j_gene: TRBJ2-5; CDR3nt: TGTGCCAGCAGCTACACAGGGCGATTTGAAGAGACCCAGTACTTC; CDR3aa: CASSYTGRFEETQYF
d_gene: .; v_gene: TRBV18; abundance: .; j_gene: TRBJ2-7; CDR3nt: TGTGCCAGCTCGCGGTCTGACTACGAGCAGTACTTC; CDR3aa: CASSRSDYEQYF
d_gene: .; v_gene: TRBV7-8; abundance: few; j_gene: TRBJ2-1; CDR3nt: TGTGCCAGCAGCTTAGGATCTGACGGGAGCTCCTACAATGAGCAGTTCTTC; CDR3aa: CASSLGSDGSSYNEQFF
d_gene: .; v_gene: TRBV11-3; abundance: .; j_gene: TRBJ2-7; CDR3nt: TGTGCCAGCAGCTTGACTATCGTCTACGAGCAGTACTTC; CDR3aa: CASSLTIVYEQYF
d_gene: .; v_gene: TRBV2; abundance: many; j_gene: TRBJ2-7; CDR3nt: TGTGCCAGCAGTGGAGGCATCAACTACGAGCAGTACTTC; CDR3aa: CASSGGINYEQYF
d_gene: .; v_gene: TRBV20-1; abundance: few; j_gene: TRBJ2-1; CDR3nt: TGCAGTGCTGCGAGACCGGCTAGCGTAAGTGAGCAGTTCTTC; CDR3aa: CSAARPASVSEQFF
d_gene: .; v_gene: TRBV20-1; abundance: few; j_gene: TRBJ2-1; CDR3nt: TGCAGTGCTAGAGACTCCGGGTCTGAGCAGTTCTTC; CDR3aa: CSARDSGSEQFF
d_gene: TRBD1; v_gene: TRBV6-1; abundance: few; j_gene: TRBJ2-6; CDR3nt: TGTGCCACGTTGGATTTTTGGGACAGGGCGGTTACCTCTGGGGCCAACGTCCTGACTTTC; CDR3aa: CATLDFWDRAVTSGANVLTF
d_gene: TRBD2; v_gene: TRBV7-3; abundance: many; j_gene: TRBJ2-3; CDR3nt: TGTGCCAGCAGCTCTAGCGGGGCTTACACAGATACGCAGTATTTT; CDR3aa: CASSSSGAYTDTQYF
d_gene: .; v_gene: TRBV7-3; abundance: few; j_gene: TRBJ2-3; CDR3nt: TGTGCCAGCAACGAGGGGCCAGCAGATACGCAGTATTTT; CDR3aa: CASNEGPADTQYF
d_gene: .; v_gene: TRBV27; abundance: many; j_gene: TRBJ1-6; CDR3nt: TGTGCCAGCAGTTTACGGGGGGTAGTGTATAATTCACCCCTCCACTTT; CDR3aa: CASSLRGVVYNSPLHF
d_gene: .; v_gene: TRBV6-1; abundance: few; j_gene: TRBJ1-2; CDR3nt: TGTGCCAGCAGTGGCCGGGGGGACCATGGCTACACCTTC; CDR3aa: CASSGRGDHGYTF
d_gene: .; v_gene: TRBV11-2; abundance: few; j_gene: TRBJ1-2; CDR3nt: TGTGCCAGCAGCTTAGTAACACCTAACAACTATGGCTACACCTTC; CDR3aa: CASSLVTPNNYGYTF
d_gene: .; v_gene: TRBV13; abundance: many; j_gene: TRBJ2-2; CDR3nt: TGTGCCAGCAAACGGGGCTCGAACACCGGGGAGCTGTTTTTT; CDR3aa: CASKRGSNTGELFF
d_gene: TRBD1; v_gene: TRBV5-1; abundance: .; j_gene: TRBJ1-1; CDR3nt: TGCGCCAGCAGCTTACGGACAGGGGCGAACACTGAAGCTTTCTTT; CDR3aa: CASSLRTGANTEAFF
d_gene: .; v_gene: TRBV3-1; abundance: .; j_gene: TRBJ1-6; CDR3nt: TGTGCCAGCAGCCGTGGCGGGGCGGCTAGTTCACCCCTCCACTTT; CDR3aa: CASSRGGAASSPLHF
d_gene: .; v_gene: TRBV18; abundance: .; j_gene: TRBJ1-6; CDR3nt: TGTGCCAGCTCACCACCCGGGGGGGGGAATTCACCCCTCCACTTT; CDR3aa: CASSPPGGGNSPLHF
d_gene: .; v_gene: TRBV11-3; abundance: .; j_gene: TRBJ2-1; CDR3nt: TGTGCCAGCAGCTTTAGCAGGAACCCCGCCAATGAGCAGTTCTTC; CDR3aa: CASSFSRNPANEQFF
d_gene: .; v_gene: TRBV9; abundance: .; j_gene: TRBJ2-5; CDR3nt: TGTGCCAGCAGCTCTAACCTACTCCAAGAGACCCAGTACTTC; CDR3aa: CASSSNLLQETQYF
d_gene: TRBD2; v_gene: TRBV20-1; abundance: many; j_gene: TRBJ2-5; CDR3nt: TGCAGTGCTAGGAAGACTAGCGGGACAGAGACCCAGTACTTC; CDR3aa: CSARKTSGTETQYF
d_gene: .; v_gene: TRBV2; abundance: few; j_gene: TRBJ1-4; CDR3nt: TGTGCCAGCCTAAAGGGAGGCCTGGGGGATGAAAAACTGTTTTTT; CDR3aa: CASLKGGLGDEKLFF
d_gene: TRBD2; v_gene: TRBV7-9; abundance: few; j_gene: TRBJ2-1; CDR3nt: TGTGCCAGCAGCTTAGAGGTCGCTAGCGGCAATGAGCAGTTCTTC; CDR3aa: CASSLEVASGNEQFF
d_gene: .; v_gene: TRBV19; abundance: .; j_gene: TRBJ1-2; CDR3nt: TGTGCCAGTTCAAAGGGTGACTATGGCTACACCTTC; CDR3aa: CASSKGDYGYTF
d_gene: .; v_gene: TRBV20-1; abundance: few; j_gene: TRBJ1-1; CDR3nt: TGCAGTGCTAGGGCCCGGGGGCAGATGATTGAAGCTTTCTTT; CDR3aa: CSARARGQMIEAFF
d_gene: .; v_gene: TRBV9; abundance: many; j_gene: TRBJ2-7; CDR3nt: TGTGCCAGCAGCGTAGTACCGGACAGTCCCTACGAGCAGTACTTC; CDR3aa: CASSVVPDSPYEQYF
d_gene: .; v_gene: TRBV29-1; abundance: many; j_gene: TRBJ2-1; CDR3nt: TGCAGCGTTGAAGACCAACACCCAGGCTATGAGCAGTTCTTC; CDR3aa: CSVEDQHPGYEQFF
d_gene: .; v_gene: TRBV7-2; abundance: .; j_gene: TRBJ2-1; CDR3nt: TGTGCCAGCAGCTTATTTTCAACAGGTTACAATGAGCAGTTCTTC; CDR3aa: CASSLFSTGYNEQFF
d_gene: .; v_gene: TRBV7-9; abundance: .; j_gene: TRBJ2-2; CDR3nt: TGTGCCAGCAGTCCGCCCTCGGTGAACACCGGGGAGCTGTTTTTT; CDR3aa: CASSPPSVNTGELFF
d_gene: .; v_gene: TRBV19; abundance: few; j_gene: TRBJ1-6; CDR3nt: TGTGCCAGTAGTATCGGGACGACAAATTCACCCCTCCACTTT; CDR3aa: CASSIGTTNSPLHF
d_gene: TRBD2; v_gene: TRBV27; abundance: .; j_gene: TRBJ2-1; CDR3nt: TGTGCCAGCAGTCCCCTCGGGGGGGGCTACAATGAGCAGTTCTTC; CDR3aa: CASSPLGGGYNEQFF
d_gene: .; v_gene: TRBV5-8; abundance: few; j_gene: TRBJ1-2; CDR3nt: TGTGCCAGCAGCTTCGACAGGTCAGAAGTGATAGGAGGTGGCTACACCTTC; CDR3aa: CASSFDRSEVIGGGYTF
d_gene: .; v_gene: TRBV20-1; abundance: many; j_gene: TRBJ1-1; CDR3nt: TGCAGTGTGGGGGACACTGAAGCTTTCTTT; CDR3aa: CSVGDTEAFF
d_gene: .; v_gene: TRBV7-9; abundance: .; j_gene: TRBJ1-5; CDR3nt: TGTGCCAGCAGCCCGCAGGGACACCCCGGTCAGCCCCAGCATTTT; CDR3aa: CASSPQGHPGQPQHF
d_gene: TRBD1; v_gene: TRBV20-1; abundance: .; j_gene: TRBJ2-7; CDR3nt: TGCAGTGCTAGAGATGGAAGGGGGCGTGTGTCCTACGAGCAGTACTTC; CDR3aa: CSARDGRGRVSYEQYF
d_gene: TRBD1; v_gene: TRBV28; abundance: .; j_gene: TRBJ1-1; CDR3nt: TGTGCCAGCAACATGGACAGGGGCACTGAAGCTTTCTTT; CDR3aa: CASNMDRGTEAFF
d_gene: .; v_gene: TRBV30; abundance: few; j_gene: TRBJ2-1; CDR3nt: TGTGCCTGGAGTCCGGGATACAATGAGCAGTTCTTC; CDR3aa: CAWSPGYNEQFF
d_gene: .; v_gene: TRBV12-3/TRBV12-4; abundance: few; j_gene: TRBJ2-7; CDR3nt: TGTGCCAGCAGCCCGGACTCATACGAGCAGTACTTC; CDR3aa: CASSPDSYEQYF
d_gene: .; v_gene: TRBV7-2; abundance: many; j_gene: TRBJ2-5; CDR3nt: TGTGCCAGCAGCTCAATTAGTATGCGTAGCCTTCGAGGGGAGACCCAGTACTTC; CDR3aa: CASSSISMRSLRGETQYF
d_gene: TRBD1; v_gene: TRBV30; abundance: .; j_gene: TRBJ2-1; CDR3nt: TGTGCCTGGAACCCCGGGACAGGCGATCACAATGAGCAGTTCTTC; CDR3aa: CAWNPGTGDHNEQFF
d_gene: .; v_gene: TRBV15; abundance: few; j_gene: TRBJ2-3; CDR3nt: TGTGCCACCAGCACCACAGGGTTCGGTACGCAGTATTTT; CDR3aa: CATSTTGFGTQYF
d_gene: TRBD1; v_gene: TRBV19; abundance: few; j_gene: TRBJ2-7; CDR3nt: TGTGCCAGTAGTCCCCCCAGGACAGGGGAAGCCTACGAGCAGTACTTC; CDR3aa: CASSPPRTGEAYEQYF
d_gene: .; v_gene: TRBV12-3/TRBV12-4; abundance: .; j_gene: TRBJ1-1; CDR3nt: TGTGCCAGCACCTCGATCAGGGTGAGTGGGACAGCTTTCTTT; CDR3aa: CASTSIRVSGTAFF
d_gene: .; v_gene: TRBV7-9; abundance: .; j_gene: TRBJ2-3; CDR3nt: TGTGCCAGCAGCTTTGCAAGGGGAGATACGCAGTATTTT; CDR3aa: CASSFARGDTQYF
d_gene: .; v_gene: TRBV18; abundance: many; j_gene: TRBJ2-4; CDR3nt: TGTGCCAGCTCAAACAGGGACCCAGTTTCCAAAAACATTCAGTACTTC; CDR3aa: CASSNRDPVSKNIQYF
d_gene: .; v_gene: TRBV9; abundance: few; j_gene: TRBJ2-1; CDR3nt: TGTGCCAGCAGCGCGATCAACAATGAGCAGTTCTTC; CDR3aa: CASSAINNEQFF
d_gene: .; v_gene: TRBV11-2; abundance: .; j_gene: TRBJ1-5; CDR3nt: TGTGCCAGCACCGCAAGGGGGTCGGGCAATCAGCCCCAGCATTTT; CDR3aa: CASTARGSGNQPQHF